This section outlines one T cell receptor (beta chain) sequence together with its context. Antigen specificity is unknown. With 5 bases clipped from V and 6 bases from J, the junction kept 9 bases outside the gene matches. Germline V CDR1 and CDR2: DFQATT, SNEGSKA (reference sequence). CDR3 size: 13 residues. This sample was taken from a study of T cell repertoires in cytomegalovirus infection. The wider study: Public TCR beta signatures marked donors with CMV infection and the matching HLA. Study results and limitations: Cumulated frequencies of public TCR beta families served to identify carriers of CMV plus the relevant HLA. Clonotypes of TCR beta that were HLA-C-restricted and CMV-specific dominated the ex vivo response.

TCRdb re-analysed the reads in MiXCR, keeping a single row per CDR3 protein. The sample lists a few hundred thousand distinct CDR3 sequences, around a sixth occurring once. The sample comprised PBMCs. The receptor comes from a human donor in good health (CMV status not recorded). Some clones in this sample may be carry-over from other donors' samples. The chain carries TRBV20-1 and TRBJ2-7, with 8 positions matching TRBD2. DNA for the CDR3: TGCAGTGCTGGCCCTGGACTAGCTATCGAGCAGTACTTC. Encoded protein: CSAGPGLAIEQYF.